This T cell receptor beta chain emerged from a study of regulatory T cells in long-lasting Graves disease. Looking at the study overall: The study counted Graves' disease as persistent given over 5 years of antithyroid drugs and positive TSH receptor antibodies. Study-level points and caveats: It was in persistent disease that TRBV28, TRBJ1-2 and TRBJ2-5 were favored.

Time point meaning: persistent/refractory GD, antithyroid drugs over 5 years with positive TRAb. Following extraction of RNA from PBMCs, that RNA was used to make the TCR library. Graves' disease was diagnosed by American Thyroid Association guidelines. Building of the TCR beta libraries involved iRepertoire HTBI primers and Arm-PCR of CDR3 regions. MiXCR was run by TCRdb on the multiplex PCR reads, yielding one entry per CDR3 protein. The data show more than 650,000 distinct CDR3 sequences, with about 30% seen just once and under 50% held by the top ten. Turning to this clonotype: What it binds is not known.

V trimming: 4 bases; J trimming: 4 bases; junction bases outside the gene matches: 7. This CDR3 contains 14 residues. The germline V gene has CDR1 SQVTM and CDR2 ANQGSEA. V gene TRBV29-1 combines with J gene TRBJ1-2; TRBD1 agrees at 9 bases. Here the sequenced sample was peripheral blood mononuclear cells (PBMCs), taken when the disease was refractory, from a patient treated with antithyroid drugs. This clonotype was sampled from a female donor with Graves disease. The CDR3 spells CSVVPQQGAYGYTF. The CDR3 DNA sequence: TGCAGCGTTGTTCCCCAACAGGGGGCCTATGGCTACACCTTC.